This entry lists 20 T cell receptor beta chains sequenced from one sample in a study of blood T cell repertoires in COVID-19. Produced via immunoSEQ multiplex PCR; TCRdb's table is partial and in-frame only. The table has roughly 40,000 clones, 80% to 90% seen once; the top ten hold 9%. Source material: peripheral blood. The source is a woman aged 70-85 years with acute or convalescent COVID-19.

This chain uses TRBV3-1 (or the pseudogene TRBV3-2) with TRBJ1-1; tentatively, D is TRBD1 (5 bases). CDR1 and CDR2 from the germline V gene are LGHDT and YNNKEL (reference sequence). The CDR3 has 14 residues. V was trimmed by 4 bases and J by 3 bases, leaving 12 bases between them. CDR3 protein: CASSLRGGDTEAFF. The CDR3 DNA reads TGTGCCAGCAGCCTACGAGGAGGGGACACTGAAGCTTTCTTT.

The chain links TRBV19 to TRBJ1-1; TRBD1 matches at 8 bases. The germline gives CDR1 LNHDA, CDR2 SQIVND (reference sequence). The CDR3 contains 15 residues. Trimming took 1 base from V and 4 from J; bases not matched to a gene: 5. DNA for the CDR3: TGTGCCAGTAGTATAGCCGTTACAGGGGGCACTGAAGCTTTCTTT. Protein product: CASSIAVTGGTEAFF.

A single count supports this clone. The chain has TRBV9 and TRBJ1-3; weak D call: TRBD1 (6 bases). Looked up from germline, CDR1 is SGDLS and CDR2 is YYNGEE. CDR3 size: 13 residues. V lost 3 bases, J lost 7 bases, and 11 bases lay in between. CDR3 bases: TGTGCCAGCAGCGGGGGGCTTATCAACACCATATATTTT. Its protein is CASSGGLINTIYF.

V usage is TRBV7-2 and J usage is TRBJ2-1; D call uncertain. The germline CDR1 and CDR2 sequences are SGHTA and FQGNSA. This CDR3 region has 16 residues. V dropped 2 bases and J dropped 9 bases, with 20 bases sitting between them. The CDR3 DNA is TGTGCCAGCAGCTTACAAGCGTCCTTTAAGAACGCTGAGCAGTTCTTC. Translation: CASSLQASFKNAEQFF.

This clone was recorded only once. The V and J genes are TRBV27 and TRBJ1-4, with 8 positions matching TRBD1. With V trimmed by 5 bases and J by 5 bases, 7 bases remained unmatched. The germline V gene encodes CDR1 MNHEY and CDR2 SMNVEV (reference sequence). The length of the CDR3 is 15 residues. The CDR3 nucleotides are TGTGCCAGCAGTCCCCAGGGGGCCTTCAATGAAAAACTGTTTTTT. Protein sequence: CASSPQGAFNEKLFF.

V usage is TRBV4-3 and J usage is TRBJ1-5, with D possibly being TRBD1 (5 bases). There are 13 residues in the CDR3. V was cut by 0 bases and J by 7 bases, with 7 bases left in between. CDR1 and CDR2 from the germline V gene are LGHNA and YSLEER. The CDR3 protein is CASSQDRGQPQHF. The DNA of the CDR3 is TGCGCCAGCAGCCAAGATAGGGGCCAGCCCCAGCATTTT.

The chain has TRBV7-2 and TRBJ2-5; no definite D call. Trimming removed 5 bases from V and 5 bases from J, with 6 bases in between. From germline, CDR1 is SGHTA and CDR2 FQGNSA. The CDR3 is 11 amino acids. Here the CDR3 reads CASSPLETQYF. The CDR3, as DNA: TGTGCCAGCAGCCCCCTGGAGACCCAGTACTTC.

This CDR3 is CASRFEGGGEARAFF. CDR3 sequence (DNA): TGTGCCAGCAGATTTGAGGGCGGGGGGGAGGCGAGAGCTTTCTTT. V and J are TRBV6-6 and TRBJ1-1; a possible D gene is TRBD1 (5 bases). The CDR3 contains 15 residues. Trimming stripped 6 bases from V and 10 bases from J, with 24 bases between. Germline V gene data show CDR1 as MNHNY and CDR2 as SVGAGI (reference sequence).

The chain carries TRBV24-1 and TRBJ2-2; D perhaps matches TRBD2 (6 bases). Germline values: CDR1 KGHDR, CDR2 SFDVKD. Trimming took off 0 bases at V and 1 base at J, with 8 bases between the two ends. CDR3 size: 16 residues. The CDR3 reads CATSDLAGKNTGELFF. The CDR3 DNA reads TGTGCCACCAGTGATTTGGCGGGGAAGAACACCGGGGAGCTGTTTTTT.

The chain recombines TRBV18 with TRBJ1-1; D remains unclear. Per the germline V gene, CDR1 is KGHSH and CDR2 is LQKENI. The CDR3 loop spans 14 amino acids. V lost 3 bases, J lost 1 base, and 9 bases lay in between. The DNA for the CDR3 is TGTGCCAGCTCACCTCGGAGTGAGAACACTGAAGCTTTCTTT. Protein product: CASSPRSENTEAFF.

The chain couples TRBV30 to TRBJ2-7; D may be TRBD1 (6 bases). Germline CDR1 GTSNPN, CDR2 SVGIG (reference sequence). Trimming took off 2 bases at V and 3 bases at J, with 20 bases between the two ends. CDR3 size: 16 residues. In DNA form, the CDR3 reads TGTGCCTGGAGTCCATCCCAGGCTATAGGGGGCTACGAGCAGTACGTC. Translated, it gives CAWSPSQAIGGYEQYV.

For this clone: This specimen includes other DNA sequences encoding the same CDR3. V and J are TRBV5-4 and TRBJ1-2; D possibly corresponds to TRBD1 (6 bases). The germline CDR1 and CDR2 sequences are SGHNT and YYREEE (reference sequence). V was pared by 0 bases and J by 8 bases, with 17 bases between. This CDR3 spans 15 amino acids. In nucleotides, the CDR3 is TGTGCCAGCAGCTTGGCTGGGGGAGGGGGGCGGGGCTACACCTTC. Translating it yields CASSLAGGGGRGYTF. Supplemented by reference TRBV5-4 and TRBJ1-2, the full variable domain reads ETGVTQSPTHLIKTRGQQVTLRCSSQSGHNTVSWYQQALGQGPQFIFQYYREEENGRGNFPPRFSGLQFPNYSSELNVNALELDDSALYLCASSLAGGGGRGYTFGSGTRLTVV.

The CDR3 sequence is CASSKLLSYGYTF. The CDR3 DNA is TGTGCCAGTAGTAAGTTATTGAGCTATGGCTACACCTTC. The rearrangement links TRBV19 to TRBJ1-2; the D is unclear. Looked up from germline, CDR1 is LNHDA and CDR2 is SQIVND (reference sequence). The CDR3 contains 13 residues. V gave up 4 bases and J gave up 4 bases, with 10 bases separating them.

The genes are TRBV7-2 and TRBJ2-1, with TRBD2 identical over 14 bases. The germline CDR1 and CDR2 sequences are SGHTA and FQGNSA. CDR3 size: 18 residues. V gave up 1 base and J gave up 10 bases; unmatched junction bases: 12. The CDR3 bases are TGTGCCAGCAGCTTAGTCTCGAGAGGGACTAGCGGGAGCCTAGAGCAGTTCTTC. It specifies CASSLVSRGTSGSLEQFF.

The chain carries TRBV28 and TRBJ1-1; TRBD1 is a possible D gene (5 bases). There are 14 residues in the CDR3. The V gene lost 2 bases and the J gene lost 3 bases, with 10 bases spanning the gap. CDR1 is MDHEN and CDR2 is SYDVKM in the germline V gene. In DNA form, the CDR3 reads TGTGCCAGCAGTTTACGACAGACATACACTGAAGCTTTCTTT. Its translation: CASSLRQTYTEAFF.

The chain recombines TRBV3-1 (or the pseudogene TRBV3-2) with TRBJ1-5; 8 nucleotides match TRBD1. The CDR3 is 16 residues long. Per the germline V gene, CDR1 is LGHDT and CDR2 is YNNKEL (reference sequence). Losses at the gene ends were 0 bases for V and 2 bases for J; bases not matched to a gene: 3. This chain's CDR3 is CASSQEGQGGNQPQHF. The DNA of the CDR3 is TGTGCCAGCAGCCAAGAAGGACAGGGCGGCAATCAGCCCCAGCATTTT.

There are a few counts of this clone. The chain combines TRBV7-9 with TRBJ1-2; tentative D call: TRBD1 (6 bases). CDR1 SEHNR and CDR2 FQNEAQ come from the germline V gene (reference sequence). The CDR3 runs 16 residues. V was cut by 5 bases and J by 4 bases, with 20 bases left in between. In DNA, the CDR3 is TGTGCCAGCAGCCAACAGGCCGGGACACGGTCCTATGGCTACACCTTC. Translated: CASSQQAGTRSYGYTF.

The V call is TRBV24-1, the J call TRBJ2-3; D not certain. The CDR3 has 17 residues. Trimming left V 4 bases short and J 3 bases short, with 19 bases between. Per the germline V gene, CDR1 is KGHDR and CDR2 is SFDVKD. CDR3 region: CATSDFGTDFGTDTQYF. In nucleotides, the CDR3 is TGTGCCACCAGTGACTTTGGTACCGACTTTGGTACAGATACGCAGTATTTT.

The chain employs TRBV9 and TRBJ2-1; 7 bases are a match to TRBD2. The length of the CDR3 is 21 residues. The V segment lost 4 bases and the J segment 2 bases; nucleotides outside the gene matches: 24. The germline CDR1 and CDR2 sequences are SGDLS and YYNGEE. CDR3 DNA: TGTGCCAGCAGCACACAAACCACTTACCCCGGGACTACGGGACCCTACAATGAGCAGTTCTTC. Protein: CASSTQTTYPGTTGPYNEQFF. The full variable domain, its missing parts supplied by reference TRBV9 and TRBJ2-1, is DSGVTQTPKHLITATGQRVTLRCSPRSGDLSVYWYQQSLDQGLQFLIQYYNGEERAKGNILERFSAQQFPDLHSELNLSSLELGDSALYFCASSTQTTYPGTTGPYNEQFFGPGTRLTVL.

This chain links TRBV23-1 with TRBJ1-1, with 7 bases fitting TRBD1. TRBV23-1 is an ORF, and what it does is uncertain. The CDR3 is 18 residues long. V gave up 6 bases and J gave up 0 bases; unmatched junction bases: 16. As DNA, the CDR3 is TGCGCCAGCAGACACAACTGGGACAGAACTTCCATGAACACTGAAGCTTTCTTT. Protein: CASRHNWDRTSMNTEAFF.